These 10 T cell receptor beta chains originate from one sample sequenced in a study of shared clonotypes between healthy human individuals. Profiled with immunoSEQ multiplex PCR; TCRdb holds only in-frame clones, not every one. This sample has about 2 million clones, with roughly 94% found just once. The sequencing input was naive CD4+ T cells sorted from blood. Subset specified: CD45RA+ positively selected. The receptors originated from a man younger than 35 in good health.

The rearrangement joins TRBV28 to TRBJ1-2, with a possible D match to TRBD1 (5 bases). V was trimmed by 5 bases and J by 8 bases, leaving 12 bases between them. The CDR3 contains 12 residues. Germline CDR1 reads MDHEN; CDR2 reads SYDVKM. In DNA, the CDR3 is TGTGCCAGCAGTCAGGGAGGCGAGGGCTACACCTTC. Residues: CASSQGGEGYTF.

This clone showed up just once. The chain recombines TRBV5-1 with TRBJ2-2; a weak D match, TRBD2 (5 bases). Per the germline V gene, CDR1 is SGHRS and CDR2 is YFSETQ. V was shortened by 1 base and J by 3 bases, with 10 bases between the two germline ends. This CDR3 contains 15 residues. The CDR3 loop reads CASSLSGRDTGELFF. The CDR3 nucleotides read TGCGCCAGCAGCTTGTCTGGGCGGGACACCGGGGAGCTGTTTTTT.

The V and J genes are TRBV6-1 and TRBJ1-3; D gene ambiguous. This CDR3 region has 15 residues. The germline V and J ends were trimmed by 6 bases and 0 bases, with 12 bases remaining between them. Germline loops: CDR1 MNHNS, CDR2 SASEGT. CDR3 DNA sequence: TGTGCCAGCAGGGATGGGAGTATCTCTGGAAACACCATATATTTT. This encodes CASRDGSISGNTIYF.

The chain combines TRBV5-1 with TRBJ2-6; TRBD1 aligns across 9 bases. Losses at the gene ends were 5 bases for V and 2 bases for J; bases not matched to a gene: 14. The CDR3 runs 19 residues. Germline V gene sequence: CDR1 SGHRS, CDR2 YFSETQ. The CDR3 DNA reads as TGCGCCAGCAGTTACGGGTCCGGGACAGGGAGAACTGGGGCCAACGTCCTGACTTTC. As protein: CASSYGSGTGRTGANVLTF.

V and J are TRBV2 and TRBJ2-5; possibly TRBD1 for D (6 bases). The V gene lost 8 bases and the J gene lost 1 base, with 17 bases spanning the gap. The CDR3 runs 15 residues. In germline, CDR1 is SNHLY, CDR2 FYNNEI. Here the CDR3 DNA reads TGTGCCAGCGATCGGGACAACCTAGGCCAAGAGACCCAGTACTTC. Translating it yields CASDRDNLGQETQYF.

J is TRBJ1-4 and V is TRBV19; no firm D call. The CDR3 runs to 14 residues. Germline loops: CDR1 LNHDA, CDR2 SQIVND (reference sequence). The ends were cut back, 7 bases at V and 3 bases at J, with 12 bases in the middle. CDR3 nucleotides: TGTGCCAGTAATCAACCCACGGCTAATGAAAAACTGTTTTTT. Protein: CASNQPTANEKLFF.

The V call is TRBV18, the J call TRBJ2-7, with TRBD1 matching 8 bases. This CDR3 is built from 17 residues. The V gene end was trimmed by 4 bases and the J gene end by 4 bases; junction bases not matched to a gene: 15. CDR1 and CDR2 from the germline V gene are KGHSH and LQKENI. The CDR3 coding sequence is TGTGCCAGCTCACAGGGTGGACTGGTCAGGGGGCTATACGAGCAGTACTTC. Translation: CASSQGGLVRGLYEQYF.

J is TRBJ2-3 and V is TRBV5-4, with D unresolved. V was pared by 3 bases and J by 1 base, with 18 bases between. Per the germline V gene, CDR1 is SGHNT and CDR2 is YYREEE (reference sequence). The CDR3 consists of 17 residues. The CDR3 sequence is CASSSPALRAGTDTQYF. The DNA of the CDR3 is TGTGCCAGCAGCTCGCCGGCTTTAAGGGCAGGCACAGATACGCAGTATTTT.

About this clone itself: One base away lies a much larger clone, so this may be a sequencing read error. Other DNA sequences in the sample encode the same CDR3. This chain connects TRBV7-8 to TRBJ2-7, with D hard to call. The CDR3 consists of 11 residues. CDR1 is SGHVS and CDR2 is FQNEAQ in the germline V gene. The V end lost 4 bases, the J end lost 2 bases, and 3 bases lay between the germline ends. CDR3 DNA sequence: TGTGCCAGCAGCTCAGCCTACGAGCAGTACTTC. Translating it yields CASSSAYEQYF.

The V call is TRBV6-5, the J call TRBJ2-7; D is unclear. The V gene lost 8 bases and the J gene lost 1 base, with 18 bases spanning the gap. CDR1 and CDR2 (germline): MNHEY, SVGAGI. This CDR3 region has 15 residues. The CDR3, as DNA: TGTGCCAGCCATTATACAGCTGGGGTTTCCTACGAGCAGTACTTC. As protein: CASHYTAGVSYEQYF.